These T cell receptor beta chains were read from a single sample in a study of T cell responses to AZD1222 COVID-19 vaccine. Repertoires were generated with immunoSEQ multiplex PCR, while TCRdb's copy carries only in-frame clones and drops some. This table has more than 100,000 clones, roughly 91% appearing once. The sequencing used peripheral blood, collected on day 0 of AZD1222 vaccination. The origin of the receptors is an adult in good health. The CDR3 runs from the conserved cysteine through the conserved F or W. A D gene is named only where the DNA matches it firmly. Clone size, where shown, is once, few, many, or a class for clones that have expanded.

V,J,length,size,D,CDR3,DNA
TRBV28,TRBJ2-7,13,once,.,CASSWGVGYEQYF,TGTGCCAGCAGTTGGGGGGTGGGCTACGAGCAGTACTTC
TRBV28,TRBJ2-6,15,.,.,CASSDQGTGANVLTF,TGTGCCAGCAGTGACCAGGGTACTGGGGCCAACGTCCTGACTTTC
TRBV5-4,TRBJ1-2,13,.,.,CASSSPPVYGYTF,TGTGCCAGCAGCTCCCCGCCTGTTTATGGCTACACCTTC
TRBV13,TRBJ1-1,16,.,.,CASSLESVSLNTEAFF,TGTGCCAGCAGCTTAGAGTCGGTTAGCTTGAACACTGAAGCTTTCTTT
TRBV6-5,TRBJ2-7,16,once,.,CASSYIVRTNYYEQYF,TGTGCCAGCAGTTACATAGTGAGGACAAACTACTACGAGCAGTACTTC
TRBV5-1,TRBJ1-1,14,.,TRBD1,CASSLTGGNTEAFF,TGCGCCAGCAGCTTAACAGGGGGGAACACTGAAGCTTTCTTT
TRBV18,TRBJ1-1,12,.,TRBD1,CASSPSGQEAFF,TGTGCCAGCTCCCCATCGGGACAGGAAGCTTTCTTT
TRBV7-2,TRBJ1-1,13,.,.,CASSLTGGTEAFF,TGTGCCAGCAGCTTAACTGGGGGCACTGAAGCTTTCTTT
TRBV5-4,TRBJ2-7,16,.,TRBD1,CASSLALGQGIYEQYF,TGTGCCAGCAGCTTAGCCTTGGGACAGGGGATCTACGAGCAGTACTTC
TRBV5-6,TRBJ2-1,13,.,.,CASSLASGLGQFF,TGTGCCAGCAGCTTGGCCTCAGGTCTGGGGCAGTTCTTC
TRBV10-3,TRBJ1-6,15,.,.,CAISRAGPPGSPLHF,TGTGCCATCAGCAGAGCGGGGCCGCCAGGCTCACCCCTCCACTTT
TRBV15,TRBJ1-2,16,.,TRBD1,CATSSDRGRRNYGYTF,TGTGCCACCAGCAGCGACAGGGGGCGCCGTAACTATGGCTACACCTTC
TRBV27,TRBJ2-7,14,.,TRBD2,CASTRASGSQEQYF,TGTGCCAGCACCAGGGCTAGCGGGAGTCAAGAGCAGTACTTC
TRBV5-1,TRBJ1-4,16,.,TRBD1,CASNRNPGQPNEKLFF,TGCGCCAGCAACCGTAATCCGGGACAGCCTAATGAAAAACTGTTTTTT
TRBV15,TRBJ2-7,15,.,.,CATSTLGGGGGEQYF,TGTGCCACCAGCACATTGGGCGGGGGCGGGGGCGAGCAGTACTTC
TRBV2,TRBJ2-7,14,once,.,CASSEEGFPSEQYF,TGTGCCAGCAGTGAAGAGGGATTTCCCTCCGAGCAGTACTTC
TRBV9,TRBJ2-7,13,.,.,CASSGDFSYEQYF,TGTGCCAGCAGCGGGGACTTCTCCTACGAGCAGTACTTC
TRBV2,TRBJ1-4,14,.,.,CASSELSTNEKLFF,TGTGCCAGCAGTGAACTAAGCACCAATGAAAAACTGTTTTTT
TRBV28,TRBJ1-5,14,.,TRBD1,CASSPGQEDQPQHF,TGTGCCAGCAGTCCGGGACAGGAGGATCAGCCCCAGCATTTT
TRBV7-9,TRBJ2-7,13,.,.,CASSLGRDYEQYF,TGTGCCAGCAGCTTAGGACGGGACTACGAGCAGTACTTC
TRBV11-2,TRBJ1-6,14,.,TRBD1,CASSSTGTNSPLHF,TGTGCCAGCAGCTCGACAGGGACCAATTCACCCCTCCACTTT
TRBV28,TRBJ2-7,14,.,TRBD2,CASRRGGTGYEQYF,TGTGCCAGCAGACGCGGGGGGACCGGCTACGAGCAGTACTTC
TRBV19,TRBJ2-6,14,.,.,CASSLTAGANVLTF,TGTGCCAGTAGTTTGACAGCAGGGGCCAACGTCCTGACTTTC
TRBV28,TRBJ2-7,14,.,TRBD2,CASRLAGGPDEQYF,TGTGCCAGCAGGCTAGCGGGAGGGCCGGACGAGCAGTACTTC